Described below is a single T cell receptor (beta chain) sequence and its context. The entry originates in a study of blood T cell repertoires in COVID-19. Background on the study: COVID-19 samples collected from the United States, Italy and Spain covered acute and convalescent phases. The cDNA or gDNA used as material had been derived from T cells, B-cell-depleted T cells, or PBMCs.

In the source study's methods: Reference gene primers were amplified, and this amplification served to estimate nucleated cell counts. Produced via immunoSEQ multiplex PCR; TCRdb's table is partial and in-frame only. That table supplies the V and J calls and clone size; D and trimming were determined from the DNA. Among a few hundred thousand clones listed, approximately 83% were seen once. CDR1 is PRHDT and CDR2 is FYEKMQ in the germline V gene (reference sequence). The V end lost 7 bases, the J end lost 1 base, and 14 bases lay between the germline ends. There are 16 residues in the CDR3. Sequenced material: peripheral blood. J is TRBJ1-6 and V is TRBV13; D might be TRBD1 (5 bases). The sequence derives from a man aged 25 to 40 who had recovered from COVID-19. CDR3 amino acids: CASTSGGGSYNSPLHF. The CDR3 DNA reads TGTGCCAGCACCTCCGGGGGTGGTTCCTATAATTCACCCCTCCACTTT.